This entry lists 24 T cell receptor beta chains sequenced from one sample in a study of CD4 and CD8 cells across lung adenocarcinoma regions. One entry per CDR3 protein results from TCRdb running MiXCR on the PCR reads. The data hold over 10,000 distinct CDR3 sequences, with less than 70% observed a single time. Input material: CD8+ T cells from the margin of a lung tumor. The receptors originated from a female donor with lung adenocarcinoma. The CD4 and CD8 labels of this study may be unreliable.

This clonotype was observed a handful of times. This sequence joins TRBV6-1 and TRBJ2-1, with D possibly TRBD1 on 6 matching bases. The germline V gene encodes CDR1 MNHNS and CDR2 SASEGT. Trimming stripped 4 bases from V and 7 bases from J, with 11 bases between. The CDR3 sequence is 13 residues long. CDR3 sequence reads: CASSGITGNEQFF. The CDR3 region has the DNA TGTGCCAGCAGTGGAATAACAGGGAATGAGCAGTTCTTC.

This clonotype is medium-sized in the sample. The genes are TRBV6-1 and TRBJ2-5, with 11 bases fitting TRBD2. The CDR3 has 15 amino acids. The ends lost 6 bases at V and 4 bases at J; junction bases unmatched: 7. The germline CDR1 and CDR2 sequences are MNHNS and SASEGT. The CDR3 here is CASRDSGGALETQYF. The CDR3 bases are TGTGCCAGCAGGGATAGCGGGGGGGCTTTAGAGACCCAGTACTTC.

In DNA, the CDR3 is TGTGCCAGCAGCCCGACCGGCAGGTTCGACTTCACAGATACGCAGTATTTT. Protein product: CASSPTGRFDFTDTQYF. The chain employs TRBV7-2 and TRBJ2-3; D unresolved. Trimming removed 5 bases from V and 2 bases from J, with 20 bases in between. Germline V gene sequence: CDR1 SGHTA, CDR2 FQGNSA. The CDR3 sequence is 17 residues long.

This rearrangement joins TRBV6-1 to TRBJ2-1; TRBD1 matches 7 bases. This CDR3 is built from 17 residues. Losses at the gene ends were 0 bases for V and 4 bases for J; bases not matched to a gene: 9. Looked up from germline, CDR1 is MNHNS and CDR2 is SASEGT. The CDR3 sequence is CASSEASVGQTYNEQFF. The DNA for the CDR3 is TGTGCCAGCAGTGAAGCCTCAGTGGGACAGACATACAATGAGCAGTTCTTC.

The chain couples TRBV12-3 or TRBV12-4 to TRBJ2-1, with 7 nucleotides matching TRBD1. The J call may be mistaken, given a closer DNA end match to TRBJ2-7. The length of the CDR3 is 13 residues. For the CDR3, the DNA is TGTGCCAGCAGCCCCGGACAGGTCTACGAGCAGTACTTC. It encodes CASSPGQVYEQYF.

The chain joins TRBV6-1 to TRBJ2-7; 16 bases agree with TRBD2. The V and J ends lost 6 bases and 5 bases, in that order; junction bases with no gene match: 4. The CDR3 is made up of 15 amino acids. Looked up from germline, CDR1 is MNHNS and CDR2 is SASEGT. The CDR3 DNA reads TGTGCCAGCAGAACCGGGACTAGCGGGAGGGACGAGCAGTACTTC. This codes for CASRTGTSGRDEQYF.

This clonotype is labeled medium-sized (0.01 to 0.1%). The gene calls are TRBV27 and TRBJ2-1; D call uncertain. Germline assignment: CDR1 MNHEY and CDR2 SMNVEV (reference sequence). The V and J ends lost 4 bases and 4 bases respectively, with 11 bases between them. There are 14 residues in the CDR3. CDR3 protein: CASSWIRSYNEQFF. CDR3 in DNA: TGTGCCAGCAGTTGGATACGGAGTTACAATGAGCAGTTCTTC.

The rearrangement joins TRBV6-1 to TRBJ2-5, with 9 bases matching TRBD1. The better agreement between TRBJ2-7 and the DNA end casts doubt on the J call. The CDR3 covers 15 residues. CDR1 is MNHNS, CDR2 SASEGT, per germline. DNA for the CDR3: TGTGCCAGCAGGGATTCCGGGACAGGGACGTACGAGCAGTACGTC. This encodes CASRDSGTGTYEQYV.

In this sample, this clonotype turned up many times. This rearrangement joins TRBV4-1 to TRBJ1-2; D unresolved. The CDR3 loop spans 14 amino acids. Trimming pared 0 bases from V and 4 bases from J, leaving 9 bases between. Looked up from germline, CDR1 is MGHRA and CDR2 is YSYEKL. CDR3 bases: TGCGCCAGCAGCCAAGATCCCAGGCCCTATGGCTACACCTTC. Amino acids: CASSQDPRPYGYTF.

This clonotype was seen a few times. This rearrangement joins TRBV27 to TRBJ2-1; D ambiguous. Germline CDR1 reads MNHEY; CDR2 reads SMNVEV (reference sequence). CDR3 size: 11 residues. V gave up 2 bases and J gave up 8 bases, with 4 bases separating them. The CDR3 loop reads CASSLLDEQFF. CDR3 DNA sequence: TGTGCCAGCAGTTTACTGGATGAGCAGTTCTTC.

On this clonotype: One end of the junction does not line up with germline, which may come from a read error. The rearrangement joins TRBV10-1 to TRBJ2-5; D assignment may be TRBD1 or TRBD2 (6 bases each). The CDR3 is 14 amino acids. Germline V gives CDR1 WNHNN, CDR2 SYGVQD (reference sequence). Written as DNA, the CDR3 is TGCGCGGGGAGTGGGGGGCGTGACCAAGAGTCCCAGTACTTC. It yields the protein CAGSGGRDQESQYF.

This clonotype was detected only a few times. The V gene is TRBV9, the J gene TRBJ2-7; no reliable D call. The CDR3 is 17 residues long. Germline values: CDR1 SGDLS, CDR2 YYNGEE. V lost 1 base and J lost 0, with 17 bases in between. CDR3 sequence (DNA): TGTGCCAGCAGCGTAACGCCCGCGCAGACCAGCTCCTACGAGCAGTACTTC. It encodes CASSVTPAQTSSYEQYF.

The chain combines TRBV3-1 with TRBJ2-5, with 14 bases that match TRBD2. With V trimmed by 4 bases and J by 11 bases, 12 bases remained unmatched. The CDR3 is 16 amino acids. The V gene's germline CDR1 is LGHDT and CDR2 YNNKEL (reference sequence). The CDR3 DNA reads TGTGCCAGCAGCCGCCGACTAGCGGGGGGGCAAGAGAAGCAGTACTTC. The encoded protein is CASSRRLAGGQEKQYF.

This clonotype was seen many times. The rearrangement links TRBV9 to TRBJ2-5; maybe TRBD2 (6 bases). Near its end, the DNA agrees better with TRBJ2-7, so the J call may be wrong. CDR1 and CDR2 (germline): SGDLS, YYNGEE. The CDR3 is 14 residues long. The CDR3, as DNA: TGTGCCAGCAGCGTAGGAATAGCGGCCTACGAGCAGTACTTC. Translated, it gives CASSVGIAAYEQYF.

The chain combines TRBV10-3 with TRBJ2-5, with 10 bases that match TRBD1. Germline V gene lookup returns CDR1 ENHRY and CDR2 SYGVKD. With 11 bases clipped from V and 5 bases from J, the junction kept 8 bases outside the gene matches. The CDR3 sequence is 13 residues long. The CDR3 protein is CAGGQGRFETQYF. The CDR3 DNA sequence: TGTGCCGGGGGACAGGGGAGGTTTGAGACCCAGTACTTC.

This clonotype has ten or more counts. The chain employs TRBV4-1 and TRBJ1-2; D possibly corresponds to TRBD1 (6 bases). The V end lost 0 bases, the J end lost 7 bases, and 12 bases lay between the germline ends. Germline CDR1 MGHRA, CDR2 YSYEKL. This CDR3 spans 14 amino acids. This CDR3 reads CASSQEGDRRGYTF. The CDR3 DNA sequence: TGCGCCAGCAGCCAAGAGGGAGACAGGCGTGGCTACACCTTC.

The chain employs TRBV25-1 and TRBJ2-1; TRBD1 aligns across 8 bases. CDR3 length equals 16 residues. CDR1 and CDR2 from the germline V gene are MGHDK and SYGVNS. Germline trimming cut 1 base from V and 2 bases from J; bases unmatched to any gene: 4. The CDR3 region is CASSEFQGAAYNEQFF. The CDR3 region has the DNA TGTGCCAGCAGTGAATTTCAGGGGGCGGCCTACAATGAGCAGTTCTTC. Full variable domain (rest looked up from reference TRBV25-1 and TRBJ2-1): EADIYQTPRYLVIGTGKKITLECSQTMGHDKMYWYQQDPGMELHLIHYSYGVNSTEKGDLSSESTVSRIRTEHFPLTLESARPSHTSQYLCASSEFQGAAYNEQFFGPGTRLTVL.

V and J are TRBV10-3 and TRBJ2-1; D call uncertain. CDR1 is ENHRY, CDR2 SYGVKD, per germline. CDR3 length: 12 residues. Trimming removed 3 bases at V and 8 bases at J, with 8 bases between. The DNA for the CDR3 is TGTGCCATCAGTGAAGGTAGAGATGAGCAGTTCTTC. Amino acid sequence: CAISEGRDEQFF.

The chain links TRBV27 to TRBJ2-3; 7 nucleotides align to TRBD2. Trimming took 7 bases from V and 7 from J; bases not matched to a gene: 11. Germline CDR1 MNHEY, CDR2 SMNVEV (reference sequence). The CDR3 runs 14 residues. The CDR3 region is CASTLRGFKNTQYF. The DNA of the CDR3 is TGTGCCAGCACTTTGCGGGGGTTCAAAAATACGCAGTATTTT.

As for this clonotype: One end of the junction does not line up with germline, which may come from a read error. This chain joins TRBV30 and TRBJ2-5, with TRBD2 matching over 10 bases. The CDR3 contains 15 residues. Germline assignment: CDR1 GTSNPN and CDR2 SVGIG (reference sequence). The CDR3: CTWSPNSGGRETQYF. The CDR3 DNA follows: TGTACCTGGAGCCCCAATAGCGGGGGGAGAGAGACCCAGTACTTC.

Turning to this clonotype: At one end the junction does not follow the germline gene, possibly because of a read error. As DNA, the CDR3 is TGCGCCTCGGGCGGGGGAGCCACAGACACGCAGTATTTC. Protein product: CASGGGATDTQYF. The chain combines TRBV30 with TRBJ2-3, with 7 bases matching TRBD2. CDR3 length: 13 residues. CDR1 GTSNPN and CDR2 SVGIG come from the germline V gene (reference sequence). Based on the CDR3 plus reference TRBV30 and TRBJ2-3, the full variable domain is SQTIHQWPATLVQPVGSPLSLECTVEGTSNPNLYWYRQAAGRGLQLLFYSVGIGQISSEVPQNLSASRPQDRQFILSSKKLLLSDSGFYLCASGGGATDTQYFGPGTRLTVL.

By sample share, this clonotype is medium-sized (0.01 to 0.1%). The chain employs TRBV6-1 and TRBJ2-1; D is unresolved. Germline assignment: CDR1 MNHNS and CDR2 SASEGT. V dropped 2 bases and J dropped 7 bases, with 6 bases sitting between them. This CDR3 comprises 12 residues. The CDR3 nucleotides read TGTGCCAGCAGTGAAAAGGTGAATGAGCAGTTCTTC. Protein: CASSEKVNEQFF.

Turning to this clonotype: A junction end diverges from the germline sequence, so it may reflect a read error. The rearrangement joins TRBV27 to TRBJ1-6; D may be TRBD1 (5 bases). Germline CDR1 MNHEY, CDR2 SMNVEV (reference sequence). This CDR3 contains 13 residues. DNA of the CDR3: TGTGCCAGGGGGCAACGGGGCAAAGACACGCAGTACTTT. This codes for CARGQRGKDTQYF.

This chain uses TRBV11-2 with TRBJ2-1; 9 bases fit TRBD1. Germline V gives CDR1 SGHAT, CDR2 FQNNGV. J gave up 9 bases and V 4 bases, and 7 bases lay outside the gene matches. The CDR3 covers 14 residues. In nucleotides, the CDR3 is TGTGCCAGCAGCTCCCAAACAGGGGGCACTGAGCAGTTCTTC. Its protein product is CASSSQTGGTEQFF. Filled out from reference TRBV11-2 and TRBJ2-1, the complete variable domain reads EAGVAQSPRYKIIEKRQSVAFWCNPISGHATLYWYQQILGQGPKLLIQFQNNGVVDDSQLPKDRFSAERLKGVDSTLKIQPAKLEDSAVYLCASSSQTGGTEQFFGPGTRLTVL.